This T cell receptor beta chain was sequenced for a study of response to subunit inactivated influenza vaccine. Study-wide points: Each seasonal flu vaccination may recruit only limited new T cells, authors suggested.

This clonotype appeared once. What it binds is unknown. The length of the CDR3 is 16 residues. Germline assignment: CDR1 DFQATT and CDR2 SNEGSKA (reference sequence). Losses at the gene ends were 0 bases for V and 1 base for J; bases not matched to a gene: 5. One entry per CDR3 protein results from TCRdb running MiXCR on the RT-PCR reads. The repertoire holds about 240,000 distinct CDR3 sequences, 10% to 15% seen once, with about 7.8% in the top ten. The origin of this receptor is a man between 50 and 59 years old who received an inactivated influenza vaccine. J is TRBJ2-4 and V is TRBV20-1; TRBD2 agrees at 8 bases. Sequencing used non-naive T cells sorted from PBMCs, obtained about 14 days before vaccination. The CDR3 is CSARDVSGEAKNIQYF. The CDR3 nucleotides are TGCAGTGCTAGAGATGTTAGCGGGGAGGCCAAAAACATTCAGTACTTC.